The rows below give T cell receptor beta chains drawn from one sample of a study of blood T cell repertoires in COVID-19. TCRdb's table, derived via immunoSEQ multiplex PCR, lists solely in-frame clones and lacks some. Of 100,000 to 150,000 clones in the sample, approximately 84% were seen once. Sequencing input: peripheral blood. Receptors were obtained from a woman older than 75 with acute or convalescent COVID-19. The CDR3 runs from the conserved cysteine through the conserved F or W. Each record gives: D gene, clone size, J gene, V gene, CDR3 protein, CDR3 DNA. The D gene is left open where the match is weak. The size field is filled for only some rows; it gives once, few, many or a size class.

D gene: TRBD2; clone size: .; J gene: TRBJ2-7; V gene: TRBV27; CDR3 protein: CASSLVWGLAGFEQYF; CDR3 DNA: TGTGCCAGCAGTTTAGTATGGGGGCTAGCGGGCTTCGAGCAGTACTTC
D gene: .; clone size: .; J gene: TRBJ2-7; V gene: TRBV19; CDR3 protein: CASSNGPGVYEQYF; CDR3 DNA: TGTGCCAGTAGTAATGGCCCAGGGGTCTACGAGCAGTACTTC
D gene: .; clone size: .; J gene: TRBJ2-2; V gene: TRBV7-9; CDR3 protein: CASSRRNSGTGELFF; CDR3 DNA: TGTGCCAGCAGTCGGCGAAATAGCGGCACCGGGGAGCTGTTTTTT
D gene: TRBD2; clone size: .; J gene: TRBJ2-3; V gene: TRBV4-3; CDR3 protein: CASSQDALAGRVDTQYF; CDR3 DNA: TGCGCCAGCAGCCAAGATGCACTAGCGGGGAGGGTAGATACGCAGTATTTT
D gene: .; clone size: .; J gene: TRBJ2-5; V gene: TRBV5-6; CDR3 protein: CASSLGGGRETQYF; CDR3 DNA: TGTGCCAGCAGCTTGGGTGGGGGCCGGGAGACCCAGTACTTC
D gene: .; clone size: .; J gene: TRBJ2-7; V gene: TRBV6-2/TRBV6-3; CDR3 protein: CASSNRRTTSSYEQYF; CDR3 DNA: TGTGCCAGCAGTAACCGAAGGACTACGAGCTCCTACGAGCAGTACTTC
D gene: TRBD1; clone size: .; J gene: TRBJ2-7; V gene: TRBV7-9; CDR3 protein: CASSPNPGQGAFYEQYF; CDR3 DNA: TGTGCCAGCAGCCCAAATCCCGGACAGGGGGCTTTTTACGAGCAGTACTTC
D gene: .; clone size: .; J gene: TRBJ2-2; V gene: TRBV24-1; CDR3 protein: CATSTGNTGELFF; CDR3 DNA: TGTGCCACCAGCACAGGGAACACCGGGGAGCTGTTTTTT
D gene: .; clone size: .; J gene: TRBJ2-5; V gene: TRBV6-1; CDR3 protein: CASCVGRTRGRETQYF; CDR3 DNA: TGTGCCAGCTGTGTGGGGCGTACTAGAGGGAGGGAGACCCAGTACTTC
D gene: .; clone size: .; J gene: TRBJ2-1; V gene: TRBV20-1; CDR3 protein: CSARESSEQFF; CDR3 DNA: TGCAGTGCTAGAGAGTCCAGTGAGCAGTTCTTC
D gene: TRBD2; clone size: once; J gene: TRBJ2-7; V gene: TRBV7-2; CDR3 protein: CASSSRLAGGYEQYF; CDR3 DNA: TGTGCCAGCAGCTCCCGACTAGCGGGGGGCTACGAGCAGTACTTC
D gene: TRBD2; clone size: .; J gene: TRBJ2-5; V gene: TRBV6-5; CDR3 protein: CASSRETSGLETQYF; CDR3 DNA: TGTGCCAGCAGTCGCGAGACTAGCGGGCTCGAGACCCAGTACTTC
D gene: TRBD1; clone size: once; J gene: TRBJ2-3; V gene: TRBV5-5; CDR3 protein: CASSLSGTGVSDTQYF; CDR3 DNA: TGTGCCAGCAGCTTGTCCGGGACAGGGGTTTCGGATACGCAGTATTTT
D gene: TRBD1; clone size: .; J gene: TRBJ2-7; V gene: TRBV29-1; CDR3 protein: CSVDVTGASEQYF; CDR3 DNA: TGCAGCGTTGACGTGACAGGGGCGTCCGAGCAGTACTTC
D gene: .; clone size: .; J gene: TRBJ1-6; V gene: TRBV11-2; CDR3 protein: CASSLVLQSGRSPLHF; CDR3 DNA: TGTGCCAGCAGCTTAGTTCTACAGTCCGGTCGGTCACCCCTCCACTTT
D gene: TRBD1; clone size: .; J gene: TRBJ1-2; V gene: TRBV5-4; CDR3 protein: CASSQDRGYGYTF; CDR3 DNA: TGTGCCAGCAGCCAAGACAGGGGCTATGGCTACACCTTC
D gene: TRBD1; clone size: .; J gene: TRBJ2-6; V gene: TRBV11-2; CDR3 protein: CASSLLVGQSASGANVLTF; CDR3 DNA: TGTGCCAGCAGCTTATTGGTGGGACAGAGTGCCTCTGGGGCCAACGTCCTGACTTTC
D gene: .; clone size: .; J gene: TRBJ1-2; V gene: TRBV18; CDR3 protein: CASSPQSGQTWDYGYTF; CDR3 DNA: TGTGCCAGCTCACCACAAAGCGGGCAGACATGGGACTATGGCTACACCTTC
D gene: .; clone size: .; J gene: TRBJ1-1; V gene: TRBV11-2; CDR3 protein: CASSSTNLGSGVNTEAFF; CDR3 DNA: TGTGCCAGCAGCTCAACCAACTTAGGAAGCGGGGTGAACACTGAAGCTTTCTTT
D gene: .; clone size: once; J gene: TRBJ2-5; V gene: TRBV3-1/TRBV3-2; CDR3 protein: CASSQPGSRRQETQYF; CDR3 DNA: TGTGCCAGCAGCCAACCCGGGTCTCGACGGCAAGAGACCCAGTACTTC
D gene: TRBD1; clone size: once; J gene: TRBJ1-1; V gene: TRBV5-1; CDR3 protein: CASSWRGQMNTEAFF; CDR3 DNA: TGCGCCAGCAGCTGGAGGGGGCAGATGAACACTGAAGCTTTCTTT
D gene: .; clone size: .; J gene: TRBJ1-5; V gene: TRBV9; CDR3 protein: CASSFDPEDQPQHF; CDR3 DNA: TGTGCCAGCAGCTTTGACCCTGAGGATCAGCCCCAGCATTTT
D gene: TRBD1; clone size: .; J gene: TRBJ1-6; V gene: TRBV12-3/TRBV12-4; CDR3 protein: CASNDRGSPLHF; CDR3 DNA: TGTGCCAGCAACGACAGGGGATCACCCCTCCACTTT
D gene: TRBD2; clone size: few; J gene: TRBJ2-2; V gene: TRBV27; CDR3 protein: CASSRPLAGAGELFF; CDR3 DNA: TGTGCCAGCAGTCGACCTTTAGCGGGAGCCGGGGAGCTGTTTTTT
D gene: TRBD1; clone size: .; J gene: TRBJ1-4; V gene: TRBV6-5; CDR3 protein: CASSRDRTNEKLFF; CDR3 DNA: TGTGCCAGCAGTAGGGACAGGACTAATGAAAAACTGTTTTTT
D gene: TRBD2; clone size: .; J gene: TRBJ2-1; V gene: TRBV19; CDR3 protein: CASSQRPSGGANEQFF; CDR3 DNA: TGTGCCAGTAGTCAAAGACCTAGCGGGGGGGCCAATGAGCAGTTCTTC
D gene: TRBD1; clone size: .; J gene: TRBJ2-5; V gene: TRBV19; CDR3 protein: CATPWGRGETQYF; CDR3 DNA: TGTGCCACTCCGTGGGGCAGGGGGGAGACCCAGTACTTC
D gene: .; clone size: .; J gene: TRBJ1-6; V gene: TRBV11-2; CDR3 protein: CASSVTADSPLHF; CDR3 DNA: TGTGCCAGCAGTGTGACAGCCGATTCACCCCTCCACTTT
D gene: .; clone size: .; J gene: TRBJ1-2; V gene: TRBV6-1; CDR3 protein: CASSEAGGLNYGYTF; CDR3 DNA: TGTGCCAGCAGTGAAGCGGGGGGGCTTAACTATGGCTACACCTTC
D gene: .; clone size: few; J gene: TRBJ2-3; V gene: TRBV4-3; CDR3 protein: CASKSGGTSTDTQYF; CDR3 DNA: TGCGCCAGCAAGAGTGGAGGGACTAGCACAGATACGCAGTATTTT
D gene: .; clone size: .; J gene: TRBJ1-1; V gene: TRBV3-1/TRBV3-2; CDR3 protein: CASRRGGGVMNTEAFF; CDR3 DNA: TGTGCCAGCAGACGCGGGGGGGGCGTAATGAACACTGAAGCTTTCTTT
D gene: .; clone size: .; J gene: TRBJ2-5; V gene: TRBV3-1/TRBV3-2; CDR3 protein: CASSQAGGEEETQYF; CDR3 DNA: TGTGCCAGCAGCCAAGCGGGGGGCGAGGAAGAGACCCAGTACTTC
D gene: .; clone size: .; J gene: TRBJ1-1; V gene: TRBV27; CDR3 protein: CASSLSRGLMNTEAFF; CDR3 DNA: TGTGCCAGCAGTTTAAGCAGGGGCCTTATGAACACTGAAGCTTTCTTT
D gene: TRBD1; clone size: .; J gene: TRBJ1-1; V gene: TRBV29-1; CDR3 protein: CSVEQGGGTEAFF; CDR3 DNA: TGCAGCGTTGAGCAGGGGGGCGGAACTGAAGCTTTCTTT
D gene: TRBD2; clone size: .; J gene: TRBJ2-1; V gene: TRBV5-4; CDR3 protein: CASSWTSGGYNEQFF; CDR3 DNA: TGTGCCAGCAGCTGGACTAGCGGGGGTTACAATGAGCAGTTCTTC
D gene: .; clone size: .; J gene: TRBJ2-5; V gene: TRBV30; CDR3 protein: CAWSVRRAGETQYF; CDR3 DNA: TGTGCCTGGAGTGTAAGGAGAGCCGGGGAGACCCAGTACTTC
D gene: TRBD1; clone size: .; J gene: TRBJ2-3; V gene: TRBV28; CDR3 protein: CASSSPGQGRDTQYF; CDR3 DNA: TGTGCCAGCAGTTCCCCGGGACAGGGCCGGGATACGCAGTATTTT
D gene: TRBD2; clone size: .; J gene: TRBJ2-2; V gene: TRBV6-2/TRBV6-3; CDR3 protein: CASSLLAGGTTGELFF; CDR3 DNA: TGTGCCAGCAGTTTACTAGCGGGAGGAACCACCGGGGAGCTGTTTTTT